Below are 8 T cell receptor beta chains sequenced from a single sample in a study of blood T cell repertoires in COVID-19. Profiled with immunoSEQ multiplex PCR; TCRdb holds only in-frame clones, not every one. The sample shows 180,000 or so clones, more than 80% of them seen only once. The source material was PBMCs or T cells enriched from blood (not recorded which). Receptor source: a middle-aged man who had recovered from COVID-19.

CDR3 DNA: TGCGCCAGCAGCTTGGTCCCCCCGGAGACCCAGTACTTC. Amino acids: CASSLVPPETQYF. The J gene is TRBJ2-5, the V gene TRBV5-1; no firm D call. The CDR3 is made up of 13 amino acids. Germline CDR1 SGHRS, CDR2 YFSETQ. Deletions cut 0 bases from V and 5 bases from J, with 8 bases between.

The genes are TRBV29-1 and TRBJ1-1, with D possibly matching TRBD1 (6 bases). Germline V gene lookup returns CDR1 SQVTM and CDR2 ANQGSEA. The CDR3 has 13 amino acids. V gave up 2 bases and J gave up 5 bases, with 12 bases separating them. CDR3 DNA: TGCAGCGTTGAAAGGGGTGACAGGACTGAAGCTTTCTTT. Its protein product is CSVERGDRTEAFF.

CDR3 residues: CASSPPAGGPETQYF. DNA for the CDR3: TGTGCCAGCTCACCACCGGCAGGAGGCCCCGAGACCCAGTACTTC. The chain employs TRBV18 and TRBJ2-5; tentatively, D is TRBD2 (5 bases). This CDR3 contains 15 residues. The germline V gene has CDR1 KGHSH and CDR2 LQKENI. V was cut by 0 bases and J by 5 bases, with 13 bases left in between.

The J gene is TRBJ2-2, the V gene TRBV4-1; D is perhaps TRBD2 (5 bases). Germline V gene lookup returns CDR1 MGHRA and CDR2 YSYEKL. Between the trimmed V and J ends, which lost 3 bases and 6 bases, there was a span of 8 bases. The CDR3 spans 13 residues. DNA of the CDR3: TGCGCCAGCAGCCAGAAAGCGGCCGGGGAGCTGTTTTTT. Protein sequence: CASSQKAAGELFF.

This sequence joins TRBV19 and TRBJ1-1, with 9 positions matching TRBD1. CDR1 LNHDA and CDR2 SQIVND come from the germline V gene (reference sequence). The V segment lost 7 bases and the J segment 0 bases; nucleotides outside the gene matches: 9. There are 16 residues in the CDR3. CDR3 nucleotides: TGTGCCAGTACCCCGGGGGGGACAGGGCTGAACACTGAAGCTTTCTTT. It codes for CASTPGGTGLNTEAFF.

This chain links TRBV19 with TRBJ1-5; TRBD1 aligns across 9 bases. This CDR3 has 15 residues. With 7 bases clipped from V and 4 bases from J, the junction kept 8 bases outside the gene matches. The germline V gene has CDR1 LNHDA and CDR2 SQIVND (reference sequence). The CDR3: CASTRDRASNQPQHF. The CDR3 DNA follows: TGTGCCAGTACCCGGGACAGGGCTAGTAATCAGCCCCAGCATTTT.

The chain joins TRBV5-1 to TRBJ1-3; D unclear. The CDR3 extends over 15 amino acids. Germline values: CDR1 SGHRS, CDR2 YFSETQ. Trimming took 1 base from V and 0 from J, leaving 8 bases between them. The CDR3: CASSLSRSSGNTIYF. The CDR3 DNA is TGCGCCAGCAGCTTGAGCCGGTCCTCTGGAAACACCATATATTTT.

This clone turned up a few times. The chain links TRBV5-4 to TRBJ1-2; D uncertain. Germline loops: CDR1 SGHNT, CDR2 YYREEE (reference sequence). CDR3 length equals 16 residues. Trimming took off 0 bases at V and 1 base at J, with 13 bases between the two ends. DNA of the CDR3: TGTGCCAGCAGCTTGGGCCTCGGAGGTGTTAACTATGGCTACACCTTC. Encoded protein: CASSLGLGGVNYGYTF.